This T cell receptor (beta chain) was found in a study of blood T cell repertoires in COVID-19. Produced via immunoSEQ multiplex PCR; TCRdb's table is partial and in-frame only. The table lists approximately 250,000 clones, about 86% of them singletons. V lost 7 bases and J 6 bases, leaving 19 bases between the germline ends. Germline V lookup: CDR1 LNHDA, CDR2 SQIVND (reference sequence). The CDR3 consists of 15 residues. This sequence was found in a man aged 30 to 39 with acute COVID-19. The chain recombines TRBV19 with TRBJ1-5; tentatively, D is TRBD1 (6 bases). The sample consisted of PBMCs or T cells enriched from blood (not recorded which). The CDR3 DNA follows: TGTGCCAGTAACCCAGGGGCGGGTGCTTTTCAGCCCCAGCATTTT. It translates to CASNPGAGAFQPQHF.